The 25 T cell receptor beta chains given below trace back to one sample, sequenced in a study of control samples from healthy donors and cancer patients. TCRdb's copy holds only in-frame clones and misses some; the assay was immunoSEQ multiplex PCR. The sample has approximately 150,000 clones; around nine tenths are singletons. What was sequenced was blood. These receptors were taken from a woman aged 25 to 39 in good health.

This clone appeared a single time. The genes are TRBV7-9 and TRBJ2-5, with D maybe TRBD1 (6 bases). V was pared by 5 bases and J by 4 bases, with 14 bases between. Per the germline V gene, CDR1 is SEHNR and CDR2 is FQNEAQ (reference sequence). The CDR3 is made up of 14 amino acids. CDR3: CASSVTGLSETQYF. Written as DNA, the CDR3 is TGTGCCAGCAGCGTTACAGGGTTATCAGAGACCCAGTACTTC.

This clone occurred once. This chain joins TRBV3-1 (or the pseudogene TRBV3-2) and TRBJ1-3; 7 nucleotides agree with TRBD1. Germline loops: CDR1 LGHDT, CDR2 YNNKEL (reference sequence). The CDR3 consists of 15 residues. Trimming removed 8 bases from V and 5 bases from J; junction bases left unmatched: 12. This CDR3 is CASSNGGQKRNTIYF. In nucleotides, the CDR3 is TGTGCCAGCTCAAATGGGGGACAGAAAAGAAACACCATATATTTT.

The chain links TRBV13 to TRBJ1-4; D might be TRBD1 (5 bases). The germline V gene has CDR1 PRHDT and CDR2 FYEKMQ (reference sequence). The V and J ends lost 1 base and 11 bases respectively, with 8 bases between them. The CDR3 length is 12 residues. This chain's CDR3 is CASSLVGGKLFF. CDR3 nucleotides: TGTGCCAGCAGCTTAGTGGGGGGGAAACTGTTTTTT.

This clone was found once. This chain links TRBV7-2 with TRBJ1-2, with a possible D match to TRBD1 (6 bases). The CDR3 length is 14 residues. V dropped 3 bases and J dropped 3 bases, with 11 bases sitting between them. Germline V gene data show CDR1 as SGHTA and CDR2 as FQGNSA. In DNA, the CDR3 is TGTGCCAGCAGCTTTACCCCAGGGGACTATGGCTACACCTTC. It encodes CASSFTPGDYGYTF. Based on the CDR3 plus reference TRBV7-2 and TRBJ1-2, the full variable domain is GAGVSQSPSNKVTEKGKDVELRCDPISGHTALYWYRQSLGQGLEFLIYFQGNSAPDKSGLPSDRFSAERTGGSVSTLTIQRTQQEDSAVYLCASSFTPGDYGYTFGSGTRLTVV.

CDR3 nucleotide sequence: TGCGCCAGCAAGGATGGACATTTGAACACTGAAGCTTTCTTT. Protein: CASKDGHLNTEAFF. The rearrangement uses TRBV5-1 and TRBJ1-1, with D maybe TRBD1 (5 bases). The CDR3 has 14 amino acids. The germline V and J ends were trimmed by 6 bases and 0 bases, with 12 bases remaining between them. Per germline, CDR1 SGHRS and CDR2 YFSETQ.

V and J are TRBV10-2 and TRBJ2-1, with D tentatively TRBD2 (6 bases). Trimming stripped 2 bases from V and 12 bases from J, with 20 bases between. This CDR3 has 15 amino acids. Looked up from germline, CDR1 is WSHSY and CDR2 is SAAADI. The CDR3 is CASSEGWEDPRGQFF. CDR3 DNA sequence: TGCGCCAGCAGTGAGGGGTGGGAGGACCCCCGAGGGCAGTTCTTC.

The chain's CDR3 is CASSLGLAGTDTQYF. Here the CDR3 DNA reads TGTGCCAGCAGCTTAGGTCTAGCGGGGACAGATACGCAGTATTTT. This chain uses TRBV7-9 with TRBJ2-3; 9 nucleotides agree with TRBD2. V lost 1 base, J lost 3 bases, and 2 bases stayed unmatched. The CDR3 has 15 amino acids. The germline V gene encodes CDR1 SEHNR and CDR2 FQNEAQ (reference sequence).

The V gene is TRBV4-1, the J gene TRBJ2-4; D gene unclear. Trimming removed 4 bases from V and 5 bases from J, with 9 bases in between. Germline CDR1 is MGHRA and CDR2 is YSYEKL. This CDR3 region has 13 residues. The CDR3 reads CASSRLGENIQYF. CDR3 DNA sequence: TGCGCCAGCAGCCGCCTTGGGGAAAACATTCAGTACTTC.

This chain connects TRBV9 to TRBJ1-4; TRBD1 matches at 8 bases. CDR3 length: 18 amino acids. V lost 1 base to trimming and J lost 3 bases; unmatched junction nucleotides: 11. Germline CDR1 reads SGDLS; CDR2 reads YYNGEE. The CDR3 region is CASSVNQGAWGSNEKLFF. Here the CDR3 DNA reads TGTGCCAGCAGCGTAAACCAGGGGGCTTGGGGGTCTAATGAAAAACTGTTTTTT.

The chain carries TRBV5-4 and TRBJ2-1, with 15 positions matching TRBD2. The CDR3 runs 15 residues. The ends lost 4 bases at V and 6 bases at J; junction bases unmatched: 2. Germline V gene sequence: CDR1 SGHNT, CDR2 YYREEE (reference sequence). For the CDR3, the DNA is TGTGCCAGCAGCGGGGGACTAGCGGGAGGCAATGAGCAGTTCTTC. Amino acid sequence: CASSGGLAGGNEQFF.

The chain recombines TRBV4-3 with TRBJ1-1; a weak D match, TRBD1 (5 bases). Germline CDR1 reads LGHNA; CDR2 reads YSLEER. Trimming stripped 4 bases from V and 3 bases from J, with 15 bases between. CDR3 length: 15 residues. The CDR3 nucleotides are TGCGCCAGCAGCCGAACAGGAAGAAGGGACACTGAAGCTTTCTTT. It is translated as CASSRTGRRDTEAFF.

This clone has just a few counts. The chain employs TRBV18 and TRBJ2-7; TRBD2 matches at 11 bases. This CDR3 is built from 16 residues. With 2 bases clipped from V and 2 bases from J, the junction kept 5 bases outside the gene matches. Germline V gene sequence: CDR1 KGHSH, CDR2 LQKENI. This chain's CDR3 is CASSPTIAGGAYEQYF. DNA of the CDR3: TGTGCCAGCTCACCAACTATAGCGGGAGGGGCCTACGAGCAGTACTTC.

The chain combines TRBV7-9 with TRBJ2-3, with 8 bases identical to TRBD1. V trimming: 5 bases; J trimming: 6 bases; junction bases outside the gene matches: 4. Looked up from germline, CDR1 is SEHNR and CDR2 is FQNEAQ (reference sequence). CDR3 length: 13 amino acids. The CDR3 loop reads CASSETGEDTQYF. The CDR3 nucleotides are TGTGCCAGCAGCGAGACAGGGGAGGATACGCAGTATTTT.

The rearrangement links TRBV19 to TRBJ1-5; 8 nucleotides match TRBD1. CDR1 and CDR2 from the germline V gene are LNHDA and SQIVND (reference sequence). This CDR3 has 16 amino acids. Unmatched junction bases numbered 10, after V lost 6 bases and J lost 3 bases. The CDR3 region is CASSSPRQGINQPQHF. In DNA, the CDR3 is TGTGCCAGTAGCTCTCCAAGACAGGGGATCAATCAGCCCCAGCATTTT.

The rearrangement links TRBV7-2 to TRBJ1-1; D uncertain. Trimming pared 2 bases from V and 5 bases from J, leaving 9 bases between. In germline, CDR1 is SGHTA, CDR2 FQGNSA. The CDR3 spans 13 residues. The CDR3 protein is CASSLLPKTEAFF. CDR3 coding DNA: TGTGCCAGCAGCTTACTCCCGAAGACTGAAGCTTTCTTT.

The chain carries TRBV2 and TRBJ1-6; no definite D call. V was shortened by 8 bases and J by 13 bases, with 18 bases between the two germline ends. The CDR3 has 13 residues. Per the germline V gene, CDR1 is SNHLY and CDR2 is FYNNEI. CDR3 loop: CASSISGPGPLHF. For the CDR3, the DNA is TGTGCCAGCTCGATTTCCGGGCCGGGCCCCCTCCACTTT.

This rearrangement joins TRBV24-1 to TRBJ1-5; TRBD1 matches 8 bases. The V gene end was trimmed by 3 bases and the J gene end by 3 bases; junction bases not matched to a gene: 12. CDR1 and CDR2 from the germline V gene are KGHDR and SFDVKD. CDR3 length: 18 residues. CDR3 sequence (DNA): TGTGCCACCAGTGATCCCCCAACCCAGGGGGCGAACAATCAGCCCCAGCATTTT. Encoded protein: CATSDPPTQGANNQPQHF.

V gene TRBV28 combines with J gene TRBJ2-7, with D perhaps TRBD2 (6 bases). CDR3 length: 15 residues. V lost 5 bases and J 6 bases, leaving 20 bases between the germline ends. Germline V gene sequence: CDR1 MDHEN, CDR2 SYDVKM. CDR3 loop: CASSASGTPKSEQYF. DNA for the CDR3: TGTGCCAGCAGTGCGTCCGGGACTCCAAAAAGCGAGCAGTACTTC.

This chain joins TRBV4-1 and TRBJ1-5; D unresolved. V dropped 6 bases and J dropped 0 bases, with 12 bases sitting between them. Germline V gives CDR1 MGHRA, CDR2 YSYEKL. The CDR3 runs to 15 residues. CDR3 region: CASSRSSDSNQPQHF. The CDR3 DNA is TGCGCCAGCAGTCGATCGTCCGATAGCAATCAGCCCCAGCATTTT.

This chain connects TRBV10-3 to TRBJ2-2; D gene uncertain. This CDR3 has 14 residues. Looked up from germline, CDR1 is ENHRY and CDR2 is SYGVKD. Trimming left V 2 bases short and J 1 base short, with 5 bases between. The CDR3 loop is CAISETLNTGELFF. The DNA for the CDR3 is TGTGCCATCAGTGAGACCCTGAACACCGGGGAGCTGTTTTTT.

A single count supports this clone. This rearrangement joins TRBV24-1 to TRBJ2-3; 8 positions agree with TRBD1. Looked up from germline, CDR1 is KGHDR and CDR2 is SFDVKD. This CDR3 is built from 13 residues. V lost 8 bases, J lost 1 base, and 1 base stayed unmatched. The CDR3 here is CATKDRGTDTQYF. The CDR3 DNA is TGTGCCACCAAGGACAGGGGCACAGATACGCAGTATTTT.

The chain couples TRBV4-1 to TRBJ1-6; the D gene is possibly TRBD1 (5 bases). Germline loops: CDR1 MGHRA, CDR2 YSYEKL. The CDR3 is 17 amino acids. Trimming shortened V by 4 bases and J by 0 bases, and 13 bases separated the two germline ends. Here the CDR3 DNA reads TGCGCCAGCAGCCCCTGGGACGGGAGCTCCTATAATTCACCCCTCCACTTT. This encodes CASSPWDGSSYNSPLHF.

Here the CDR3 DNA reads TGTGCCAGCAGTTTTATCTTTGAAGCAGATACGCAGTATTTT. Its protein product is CASSFIFEADTQYF. The chain has TRBV6-5 and TRBJ2-3; no firm D call. Germline CDR1 is MNHEY and CDR2 is SVGAGI. The ends were cut back, 4 bases at V and 4 bases at J, with 12 bases in the middle. The CDR3 covers 14 residues.

This chain connects TRBV5-6 to TRBJ2-1; TRBD2 matches 7 bases. The germline V gene encodes CDR1 SGHDT and CDR2 YYEEEE. The CDR3 spans 16 residues. V lost 2 bases and J lost 4; bases outside the gene matches: 9. The CDR3 loop reads CASSFRVGGVYNEQFF. CDR3 DNA: TGTGCCAGCAGCTTTAGGGTGGGAGGGGTTTACAATGAGCAGTTCTTC.

The V call is TRBV7-8, the J call TRBJ2-7, with D perhaps TRBD2 (5 bases). Germline V gene data show CDR1 as SGHVS and CDR2 as FQNEAQ. The V end lost 3 bases, the J end lost 2 bases, and 11 bases lay between the germline ends. CDR3 length: 14 residues. The DNA of the CDR3 is TGTGCCAGCAGCTTCGGCGGGCCGACCTACGAGCAGTACTTC. Its protein is CASSFGGPTYEQYF.